Listed below are T cell receptor beta chains from one sample, sequenced in a study of brain T cells in children with intractable seizures. The assay was immunoSEQ multiplex PCR, and TCRdb's table has in-frame clones only and misses some. The sample holds about 120,000 clones, around 94% seen once. The sequenced sample was peripheral blood, obtained at surgery. The receptor source for this set is a boy under three years old with hemimegalencephaly and intractable seizures. The CDR3 runs from the conserved cysteine through the conserved F or W. The D gene is left open where the match is weak. Clone size appears in some rows only: once, few, many, or a class for an expanded clone.

j_gene,d_gene,v_gene,abundance,CDR3nt,CDR3aa
TRBJ1-1,.,TRBV19,.,TGTGCCAGTATTCTTGGGACTGAAGCTTTCTTT,CASILGTEAFF
TRBJ2-7,TRBD1,TRBV5-1,.,TGCGCCAGCAGCTCCAGGGGGTACGAGCAGTACTTC,CASSSRGYEQYF
TRBJ2-2,TRBD2,TRBV6-1,.,TGTGCCAGCAGTCAAGCGGGAGGGAAGTCCGGGGAGCTGTTTTTT,CASSQAGGKSGELFF
TRBJ2-1,TRBD2,TRBV28,.,TGTGCCAGCAGCTTAGCGGGAGGTCCAAATGAGCAGTTCTTC,CASSLAGGPNEQFF
TRBJ2-4,.,TRBV7-2,.,TGTGCCAGCAGCCCACAGTTGGCCAAAAACATTCAGTACTTC,CASSPQLAKNIQYF
TRBJ1-5,.,TRBV6-5,.,TGTGCCAGCCGGCTTACGGGCCCTAGCAATCAGCCCCAGCATTTT,CASRLTGPSNQPQHF
TRBJ1-3,.,TRBV30,.,TGTGCCTCACGAGTCTCGCCTGGAAACACCATATATTTT,CASRVSPGNTIYF
TRBJ2-5,TRBD1,TRBV28,once,TGTGCCAGCCGCTCCCCGGGACAGGGGTGGAAGACCCAGTACTTC,CASRSPGQGWKTQYF
TRBJ1-2,.,TRBV5-5,.,TGTGCCAGCAGCCGCGGAACTAACTATGGCTACACCTTC,CASSRGTNYGYTF
TRBJ2-2,TRBD1,TRBV6-6,.,TGTGCCAGCACCCTTCTCGGGACAGGGTACACCGGGGAGCTGTTTTTT,CASTLLGTGYTGELFF
TRBJ1-2,.,TRBV30,.,TGTGCCTGGCGCCATCGGACATCTCGTGGCTACACCTTC,CAWRHRTSRGYTF
TRBJ2-7,TRBD1,TRBV4-3,few,TGCGCCAGCAGCCCCGGTTCCGGGACAGGGAAGCAGTACTTC,CASSPGSGTGKQYF
TRBJ2-4,.,TRBV7-9,.,TGTGCCAGCAGCCCTAGTCTAGCCAAAAACATTCAGTACTTC,CASSPSLAKNIQYF
TRBJ2-2,TRBD1,TRBV7-3,few,TGTGCCAGCAGCTTGGACAGGGGGCAGCGGGAGCTGTTTTTT,CASSLDRGQRELFF
TRBJ2-7,.,TRBV4-1,.,TGCGCCAGCAGCCAAGATGCGGGTCCCCTCTACGAGCAGTACTTC,CASSQDAGPLYEQYF
TRBJ2-3,TRBD1,TRBV4-1,.,TGCGCCAGCAGCCCCCGGGACAGGGTCACAGATACGCAGTATTTT,CASSPRDRVTDTQYF
TRBJ2-1,.,TRBV28,once,TGTGCCAGCAGTTTCCAGGGGCCCGGACCCTACAATGAGCAGTTCTTC,CASSFQGPGPYNEQFF
TRBJ2-7,TRBD2,TRBV4-3,.,TGCGCCAGCAGCCAAGGACTAGCGGGAGGGTACGAGCAGTACTTC,CASSQGLAGGYEQYF
TRBJ2-5,TRBD2,TRBV27,.,TGTGCCAGCAGTATGACTAGCTTCGGAGAGACCCAGTACTTC,CASSMTSFGETQYF
TRBJ2-7,.,TRBV18,.,TGTGCCAGCTCATTTTCGACAGAACCGCCATTCCTATCGAACTACGAGCAGTACTTC,CASSFSTEPPFLSNYEQYF
TRBJ2-5,.,TRBV7-9,.,TGTGCCAGCAGCTTATCCGGGTTGGGAGGGACCCAGTACTTC,CASSLSGLGGTQYF
TRBJ2-3,.,TRBV9,.,TGTGCCAGCAGCGTAGCCTGGGGCGCGACAGATACGCAGTATTTT,CASSVAWGATDTQYF
TRBJ1-1,.,TRBV9,.,TGTGCCAGCAGCGGCGGAGACCGGAACACTGAAGCTTTCTTT,CASSGGDRNTEAFF
TRBJ2-1,.,TRBV5-1,.,TGCGCCAGCAGCTTGTCAGTCTACAATGAGCAGTTCTTC,CASSLSVYNEQFF
TRBJ2-7,TRBD2,TRBV29-1,.,TGCAGCGTTGAGGGACTAGCGGGCTACGAGCAGTACTTC,CSVEGLAGYEQYF
TRBJ2-1,TRBD1,TRBV6-5,.,TGTGCCGGCGCTAAGGGGGCGATCTCCTACAATGAGCAGTTCTTC,CAGAKGAISYNEQFF
TRBJ2-1,.,TRBV5-1,.,TGCGCCAGCAGCCCGGACAGACCCTCCTACAATGAGCAGTTCTTC,CASSPDRPSYNEQFF
TRBJ2-3,.,TRBV23-1,.,TGCGCCAGCAGTCAAACCCTAGCACGGTATTTT,CASSQTLARYF
TRBJ2-7,.,TRBV4-1,.,TGCGCCAGCAGCCACCTGGTCTCCTACGAGCAGTACTTC,CASSHLVSYEQYF
TRBJ2-2,.,TRBV30,.,TGTGCCTGGAGCGTTGGTGTAGGGGAGCTGTTTTTT,CAWSVGVGELFF
TRBJ2-7,TRBD1,TRBV7-9,.,TGTGCCAGCAGCTTAGGACAGGGGGCAATCGCCTACGAGCAGTACTTC,CASSLGQGAIAYEQYF
TRBJ2-3,.,TRBV19,.,TGTGCCAGTAGTATAGGACAGGTCACAGATACGCAGTATTTT,CASSIGQVTDTQYF
TRBJ2-1,TRBD2,TRBV11-2,.,TGTGCCAGCAGCTCTCCGGCGGGAGGGCGAAGCTCCTACAATGAGCAGTTCTTC,CASSSPAGGRSSYNEQFF